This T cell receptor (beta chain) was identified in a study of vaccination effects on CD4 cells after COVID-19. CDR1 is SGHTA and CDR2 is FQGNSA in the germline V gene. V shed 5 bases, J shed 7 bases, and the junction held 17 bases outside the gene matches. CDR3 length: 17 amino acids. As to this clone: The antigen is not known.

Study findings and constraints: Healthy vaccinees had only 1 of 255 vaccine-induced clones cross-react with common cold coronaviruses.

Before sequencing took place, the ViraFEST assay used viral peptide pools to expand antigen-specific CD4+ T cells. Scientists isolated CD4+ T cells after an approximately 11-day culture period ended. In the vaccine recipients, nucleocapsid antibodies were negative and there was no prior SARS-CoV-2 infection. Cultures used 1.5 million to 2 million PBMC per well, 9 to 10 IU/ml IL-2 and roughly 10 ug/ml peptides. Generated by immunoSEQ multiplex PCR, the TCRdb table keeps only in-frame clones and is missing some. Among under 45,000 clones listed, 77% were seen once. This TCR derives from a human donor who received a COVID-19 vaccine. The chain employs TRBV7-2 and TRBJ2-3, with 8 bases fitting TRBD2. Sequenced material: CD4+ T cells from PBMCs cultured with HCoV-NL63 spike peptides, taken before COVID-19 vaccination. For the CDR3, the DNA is TGTGCCAGCAGCCTCGGGGCGTATCGGGGGGGCTCTTATACGCAGTATTTT. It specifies CASSLGAYRGGSYTQYF.